The clone carrying this T cell receptor beta chain was seen a few times. What it binds is unknown. Treatment denoted: oral pan-JAK inhibitor, 5-10 mg twice daily. V was trimmed by 0 bases and J by 6 bases, leaving 8 bases between them. The CDR3 consists of 13 residues. Germline-derived CDR1 and CDR2 are LGHNT and FRNRAP. This entry is derived from a study of CD8+ T cells in alopecia areata. Study in general: Tofacitinib therapy took 6 to 18 months; 6 months off drug came after. Study observations and caveats: Many expanded lesional clones persisted during tofacitinib (in both scalp and blood).

Following extraction, RNA underwent reverse transcription to cDNA, which served as the sequencing template. Here immunoSEQ multiplex PCR was the method, and the copy in TCRdb shows in-frame clones only, minus some. The table lists some 170,000 clones, about three fifths of them singletons. The source of this sequence is a human donor with alopecia areata. The rearrangement uses TRBV12-5 and TRBJ1-1, with a possible D match to TRBD1 (6 bases). Material: CD4+ T cells sorted from blood, obtained at approximately week 60, from a patient treated with tofacitinib. The CDR3 DNA follows: TGTGCTAGTGGTTTGGTCACAGGGTCTGAAGCTTTCTTT. This encodes CASGLVTGSEAFF.